The 14 T cell receptor beta chains listed next were all sequenced from one sample in a study of T cell repertoires in cytomegalovirus infection. MiXCR, applied by TCRdb to the reads, yields one record per CDR3 protein. The data show some 150,000 distinct CDR3 sequences, approximately 5.9% seen once. Material: PBMCs. The source is a human donor in good health (CMV status not recorded). Some clones in this sample may be carry-over from other donors' samples.

This clonotype was seen many times. V is TRBV12-3 or TRBV12-4 and J is TRBJ2-1; no reliable D call. Trimming left V 5 bases short and J 5 bases short, with 10 bases between. CDR3 size: 13 residues. CDR3 DNA sequence: TGTGCCAGCAGTCCCCAGCACCACAATGAGCAGTTCTTC. It codes for CASSPQHHNEQFF.

This clonotype has at least ten counts. The V call is TRBV28, the J call TRBJ2-5; 8 positions match TRBD1. V shed 3 bases and J 3 bases; nucleotides not matched to a gene: 6. CDR3 size: 15 residues. Germline assignment: CDR1 MDHEN and CDR2 SYDVKM. CDR3 nucleotide sequence: TGTGCCAGCAGTTTCCGGACAGGGAGGAAAGAGACCCAGTACTTC. Encoded protein: CASSFRTGRKETQYF.

Many counts were recorded for this clonotype. The chain employs TRBV7-2 and TRBJ1-5; the D is unclear. The V end lost 3 bases, the J end lost 5 bases, and 8 bases lay between the germline ends. The V gene's germline CDR1 is SGHTA and CDR2 FQGNSA. This CDR3 comprises 13 residues. CDR3 nucleotides: TGTGCCAGCAGCTTCAGATCGGATCAGCCCCAGCATTTT. Translated: CASSFRSDQPQHF.

The table lists this clonotype with many counts. This chain links TRBV25-1 with TRBJ1-1; TRBD1 matches at 9 bases. Germline V gene lookup returns CDR1 MGHDK and CDR2 SYGVNS. Trimming cost V 4 bases and J 7 bases; bases outside gene matches: 1. The CDR3 is 12 amino acids. The CDR3 is CASSGQGVEAFF. The CDR3, as DNA: TGTGCCAGCAGTGGACAGGGGGTTGAAGCTTTCTTT.

The chain employs TRBV7-2 and TRBJ2-5; D is uncertain. V lost 1 base, J lost 2 bases, and 5 bases lay in between. Germline-derived CDR1 and CDR2 are SGHTA and FQGNSA. CDR3 length: 13 residues. The CDR3 reads CASSLDTQETQYF. CDR3 nucleotide sequence: TGTGCCAGCAGCTTAGATACGCAAGAGACCCAGTACTTC.

This clonotype was counted many times. In nucleotides, the CDR3 is TGTGCCAGCTCACGTTATACAGGGGGGGATTTAAGTGGTGAAGCTTTCTTT. Its protein product is CASSRYTGGDLSGEAFF. The chain links TRBV18 to TRBJ1-1; 8 nucleotides align to TRBD1. The V gene's germline CDR1 is KGHSH and CDR2 LQKENI. V shed 4 bases and J 7 bases; nucleotides not matched to a gene: 17. CDR3 length: 17 amino acids.

Turning to this clonotype: This sequence may be a read error, since a much larger clone differs from it by one base. The gene calls are TRBV5-5 and TRBJ1-6; 8 nucleotides align to TRBD1. CDR1 and CDR2 from the germline V gene are SGHKS and YYEKEE (reference sequence). V lost 6 bases and J lost 10; bases outside the gene matches: 9. The CDR3 has 14 residues. As DNA, the CDR3 is TGTGCCAGCACCGCTGACAGGGGCGACTCACCCCTCCACTTT. Encoded protein: CASTADRGDSPLHF.

This clonotype was picked up many times. The chain recombines TRBV28 with TRBJ2-1; D is perhaps TRBD1 (5 bases). The CDR3 is 16 amino acids. Germline V gene lookup returns CDR1 MDHEN and CDR2 SYDVKM. Trimming stripped 7 bases from V and 1 base from J, with 17 bases between. The CDR3 region has the DNA TGTGCCAGCACCCCCCTGGCAGGGATGTCCTACAATGAGCAGTTCTTC. Translated: CASTPLAGMSYNEQFF.

This clonotype was detected many times. The genes are TRBV7-9 and TRBJ2-7; D unresolved. Germline loops: CDR1 SEHNR, CDR2 FQNEAQ (reference sequence). The ends were cut back, 5 bases at V and 0 bases at J, with 11 bases in the middle. The CDR3 is 14 amino acids. The CDR3 here is CASSEVGFSYEQYF. In nucleotides, the CDR3 is TGTGCCAGCAGCGAAGTCGGCTTCTCCTACGAGCAGTACTTC. The full variable domain, in which reference TRBV7-9 and TRBJ2-7 provide the parts outside the CDR3, is DTGVSQNPRHKITKRGQNVTFRCDPISEHNRLYWYRQTLGQGPEFLTYFQNEAQLEKSRLLSDRFSAERPKGSFSTLEIQRTEQGDSAMYLCASSEVGFSYEQYFGPGTRLTVT.

This clonotype has a handful of counts. Here the CDR3 DNA reads TGTGCCAGCAGCCAGATAGCGGGGGCTACCTACGAGCAGTACTTC. The encoded protein is CASSQIAGATYEQYF. The chain combines TRBV4-2 with TRBJ2-7; 9 bases match TRBD2. Trimming took 3 bases from V and 2 from J; bases not matched to a gene: 5. CDR1 and CDR2 from the germline V gene are LGHNA and YNFKEQ. The length of the CDR3 is 15 residues.

The sample holds many counts of this clonotype. Mismatch with germline at one junction end may stem from a read error. The genes are TRBV7-2 and TRBJ2-7; perhaps D is TRBD1 or TRBD2 (6 bases each). The CDR3 consists of 10 residues. Germline lookup yields CDR1 SGHTA and CDR2 FQGNSA. The CDR3 DNA reads TGTGCCAGCAGCTTAGAGGAGGGGGGCTTC. It is translated as CASSLEEGGF.

V usage is TRBV20-1 and J usage is TRBJ1-6; 7 bases line up with TRBD1. Germline V gives CDR1 DFQATT, CDR2 SNEGSKA (reference sequence). This CDR3 has 14 amino acids. J lost 7 bases, V lost 1 base, and 4 bases had no gene match. CDR3 DNA: TGCAGTGCTAGAGGACAGGGATCAAATTCACCCCTCCACTTT. Its translation: CSARGQGSNSPLHF.

At least ten counts were recorded for this clonotype. The chain is built from TRBV7-2 and TRBJ2-1; the match to TRBD2 covers 9 bases. CDR1 SGHTA and CDR2 FQGNSA come from the germline V gene. The V gene end was trimmed by 3 bases and the J gene end by 9 bases; junction bases not matched to a gene: 6. The CDR3 loop spans 14 amino acids. The DNA for the CDR3 is TGTGCCAGCAGCTTCCAGCGGGGGGAAGTTGAGCAGTTCTTC. Residues: CASSFQRGEVEQFF.

There are many counts of this clonotype. V gene TRBV6-2 or TRBV6-3 combines with J gene TRBJ2-3; no clear D. Germline CDR1 is MNHEY and CDR2 is SVGEGT. The CDR3 loop spans 14 amino acids. V was pared by 2 bases and J by 5 bases, with 11 bases between. The CDR3 region has the DNA TGTGCCAGCAGTTACGAAGGATGGCGAGATACGCAGTATTTT. It translates to CASSYEGWRDTQYF.